This T cell receptor beta chain was retrieved from a study of CD4 T cells in relation to SARS-CoV-2 and coronaviruses. The repertoire was sequenced with immunoSEQ multiplex PCR; TCRdb's copy has only in-frame clones and lacks some. The sample has 35,000 to 45,000 clones, 70% to 85% seen once; the top ten hold 6.5% to 8%. As regards this clone: Antigen specificity is unknown.

Germline V gene lookup returns CDR1 SNHLY and CDR2 FYNNEI. The CDR3 has 12 residues. V was trimmed by 7 bases and J by 5 bases, leaving 12 bases between them. The TCR sequence derives from an adult with COVID-19. The specimen was naive CD4+ T cells from PBMCs, cultured in vitro. The subset is: naive CD4+ T cells isolated by negative enrichment. The rearrangement joins TRBV2 to TRBJ2-7, with a possible D match to TRBD1 (5 bases). In DNA form, the CDR3 reads TGTGCCAGCAATTATCAGGGTAACGAGCAGTACTTC. Translation: CASNYQGNEQYF. The entire variable domain, with the rest obtained from reference TRBV2 and TRBJ2-7, is as follows: EPEVTQTPSHQVTQMGQEVILRCVPISNHLYFYWYRQILGQKVEFLVSFYNNEISEKSEIFDDQFSVERPDGSNFTLKIRSTKLEDSAMYFCASNYQGNEQYFGPGTRLTVT.